Following are 27 T cell receptor beta chains from one sample sequenced in a study of blood T cell repertoires in COVID-19. The table came from immunoSEQ multiplex PCR; TCRdb's copy has only in-frame clones and leaves some out. The table shows about 350,000 clones, with roughly 90% occurring only once. The sequenced material came from peripheral blood. The origin of the receptors is a man aged 25-40 years with COVID-19, enrolled during active disease.

The V gene is TRBV18, the J gene TRBJ1-1; possible D gene TRBD1, 6 bases. The CDR3 sequence is 15 residues long. CDR1 KGHSH and CDR2 LQKENI come from the germline V gene. V dropped 6 bases and J dropped 1 base, with 15 bases sitting between them. CDR3 nucleotides: TGTGCCAGCTCCACCGGGACAAAGGGGAACACTGAAGCTTTCTTT. The encoded protein is CASSTGTKGNTEAFF.

CDR3 sequence: CASRKAGFDTEAFF. CDR3 in DNA: TGCGCCAGCAGGAAGGCGGGGTTCGACACTGAAGCTTTCTTT. J is TRBJ1-1 and V is TRBV5-1; D is undetermined. The germline V gene has CDR1 SGHRS and CDR2 YFSETQ. The CDR3 extends over 14 amino acids. Trimming cost V 5 bases and J 3 bases, with 14 bases left between them.

The chain employs TRBV19 and TRBJ1-1; D is ambiguous. Germline V gene data show CDR1 as LNHDA and CDR2 as SQIVND (reference sequence). The CDR3 contains 14 residues. Between the trimmed V and J ends, which lost 0 bases and 1 base, there was a span of 6 bases. The CDR3 reads CASSIDGENTEAFF. The DNA for the CDR3 is TGTGCCAGTAGTATAGATGGAGAGAACACTGAAGCTTTCTTT.

V gene TRBV7-2 combines with J gene TRBJ2-7; TRBD2 aligns across 9 bases. The V gene end was trimmed by 1 base and the J gene end by 6 bases; junction bases not matched to a gene: 4. Germline CDR1 reads SGHTA; CDR2 reads FQGNSA. CDR3 length: 14 residues. The CDR3 bases are TGTGCCAGCAGCTTAGAGGGAGCGGGAGGCGAGCAGTACTTC. Its translation: CASSLEGAGGEQYF.

The gene calls are TRBV27 and TRBJ1-4; TRBD1 matches 7 bases. Germline V gene data show CDR1 as MNHEY and CDR2 as SMNVEV (reference sequence). CDR3 length: 14 residues. V shed 3 bases, J shed 5 bases, and the junction held 3 bases outside the gene matches. CDR3 in amino acids: CASSFSGGNEKLFF. In DNA form, the CDR3 reads TGTGCCAGCAGTTTCTCAGGGGGGAATGAAAAACTGTTTTTT.

J is TRBJ2-7 and V is TRBV4-2; 13 nucleotides agree with TRBD2. With V trimmed by 1 base and J by 7 bases, 7 bases remained unmatched. Germline CDR1 is LGHNA and CDR2 is YNFKEQ. The CDR3 contains 16 residues. The CDR3 loop reads CASSQAGLAGEGEQYF. The CDR3 DNA reads TGTGCCAGCAGCCAAGCCGGACTAGCGGGAGAGGGTGAGCAGTACTTC.

This sequence joins TRBV18 and TRBJ2-5; 11 bases map to TRBD1. The CDR3 loop spans 16 amino acids. Trimming at V came to 1 base and at J to 4 bases, leaving 5 bases not matched to a gene. Germline V gene data show CDR1 as KGHSH and CDR2 as LQKENI. The CDR3 sequence is CASSPQDRGRGETQYF. The CDR3 region has the DNA TGTGCCAGCTCACCACAGGACAGGGGGCGCGGAGAGACCCAGTACTTC.

The chain carries TRBV9 and TRBJ1-1, with D possibly TRBD1 on 6 matching bases. The CDR3 runs to 14 residues. V lost 0 bases to trimming and J lost 7 bases, with 13 bases between them. Germline CDR1 reads SGDLS; CDR2 reads YYNGEE. CDR3 in DNA: TGTGCCAGCAGCGTAGGAAAGGGGGGGATTGAAGCTTTCTTT. Residues: CASSVGKGGIEAFF.

J is TRBJ2-1 and V is TRBV6-5, with 9 positions matching TRBD1. The ends lost 3 bases at V and 3 bases at J; junction bases unmatched: 3. Germline CDR1 and CDR2: MNHEY and SVGAGI. The CDR3 totals 15 residues. CDR3 loop: CASSYWGQGYNEQFF. The CDR3 coding sequence is TGTGCCAGCAGTTATTGGGGACAGGGCTACAATGAGCAGTTCTTC.

This chain uses TRBV7-9 with TRBJ1-2, with 7 bases aligning to TRBD1. The V gene's germline CDR1 is SEHNR and CDR2 FQNEAQ (reference sequence). J was trimmed by 5 bases and V by 1 base; bases with no gene match: 7. The CDR3 covers 15 residues. Here the CDR3 DNA reads TGTGCCAGCAGCTTAGGGGTGGCAGGGGGTTATGGCTACACCTTC. Amino acids: CASSLGVAGGYGYTF.

This chain links TRBV6-2 or TRBV6-3 with TRBJ1-2; D gene ambiguous. Trimming removed 4 bases from V and 4 bases from J, with 16 bases in between. The CDR3 covers 15 residues. From germline, CDR1 is MNHEY and CDR2 SVGEGT. The CDR3 loop is CASSSRGGFFYGYTF. The DNA for the CDR3 is TGTGCCAGCAGTTCCAGAGGCGGGTTCTTCTATGGCTACACCTTC.

V and J are TRBV5-1 and TRBJ1-2, with TRBD1 matching 9 bases. The trim removed 4 bases at V and 8 bases at J, leaving 12 bases unmatched. The V gene's germline CDR1 is SGHRS and CDR2 YFSETQ. The CDR3 is made up of 15 amino acids. The CDR3 spells CASSTEGDREDGYTF. CDR3 nucleotides: TGCGCCAGCAGCACCGAAGGGGACAGGGAAGACGGCTACACCTTC. Drawing the rest from reference TRBV5-1 and TRBJ1-2, the complete variable domain is KAGVTQTPRYLIKTRGQQVTLSCSPISGHRSVSWYQQTPGQGLQFLFEYFSETQRNKGNFPGRFSGRQFSNSRSEMNVSTLELGDSALYLCASSTEGDREDGYTFGSGTRLTVV.

V gene TRBV27 combines with J gene TRBJ1-6, with no clear D. The CDR3 extends over 17 amino acids. Germline lookup yields CDR1 MNHEY and CDR2 SMNVEV (reference sequence). Trimming removed 8 bases from V and 6 bases from J, with 23 bases in between. CDR3 sequence (DNA): TGTGCCAGCGTCATGGTCGGAGCTTTACTTTTTAATTCACCCCTCCACTTT. It specifies CASVMVGALLFNSPLHF.

The chain links TRBV7-9 to TRBJ1-2, with a weak D call TRBD1 (6 bases). This CDR3 has 14 amino acids. Deletions cut 6 bases from V and 4 bases from J, with 15 bases between. From germline, CDR1 is SEHNR and CDR2 FQNEAQ (reference sequence). CDR3 DNA: TGTGCCAGCAGACAGACCCAAGGGGGCTATGGCTACACCTTC. This sequence encodes CASRQTQGGYGYTF.

The chain couples TRBV27 to TRBJ2-2; 8 bases are a match to TRBD2. The germline CDR1 and CDR2 sequences are MNHEY and SMNVEV (reference sequence). Trimming removed 6 bases from V and 1 base from J; junction bases left unmatched: 1. The CDR3 length is 14 residues. CDR3 sequence reads: CASRLAVNTGELFF. CDR3 bases: TGTGCCAGCAGACTAGCGGTGAACACCGGGGAGCTGTTTTTT.

CDR3 sequence reads: CASREDREHTGELFF. Here the CDR3 DNA reads TGTGCCAGCAGAGAAGACAGGGAACACACCGGGGAGCTGTTTTTT. The V and J genes are TRBV6-4 and TRBJ2-2; 7 bases align to TRBD1. J lost 3 bases, V lost 6 bases, and 7 bases had no gene match. The germline gives CDR1 MRHNA, CDR2 SNTAGT. The CDR3 is 15 amino acids.

J is TRBJ2-2 and V is TRBV20-1, with TRBD2 matching over 7 bases. Germline V gene sequence: CDR1 DFQATT, CDR2 SNEGSKA (reference sequence). The CDR3 has 13 residues. Trimming removed 3 bases from V and 5 bases from J; junction bases left unmatched: 3. As DNA, the CDR3 is TGCAGTGCTAGTTCGGGGGGAACCGGGGAGCTGTTTTTT. It encodes CSASSGGTGELFF.

The V and J genes are TRBV6-5 and TRBJ2-5; TRBD2 matches at 11 bases. The ends lost 4 bases at V and 1 base at J; junction bases unmatched: 5. This CDR3 spans 16 amino acids. Per the germline V gene, CDR1 is MNHEY and CDR2 is SVGAGI. CDR3 protein: CASSSLAGGFQETQYF. The CDR3 bases are TGTGCCAGCAGTTCCCTAGCGGGAGGTTTCCAAGAGACCCAGTACTTC.

The V gene is TRBV19, the J gene TRBJ2-7; 7 bases map to TRBD1. The CDR3 is 15 amino acids. Trimming removed 6 bases from V and 3 bases from J; junction bases left unmatched: 11. Germline CDR1 LNHDA, CDR2 SQIVND (reference sequence). The CDR3 DNA follows: TGTGCCAGTAGCTCAAGGGACAGAGATCTCTACGAGCAGTACTTC. Translated, it gives CASSSRDRDLYEQYF.

The chain carries TRBV5-1 and TRBJ2-5; D uncertain. Trimming left V 1 base short and J 5 bases short, with 12 bases between. The CDR3 sequence is 14 residues long. Germline values: CDR1 SGHRS, CDR2 YFSETQ. The CDR3 DNA follows: TGCGCCAGCAGCTTGAGTCCTCTGAGGGAGACCCAGTACTTC. It yields the protein CASSLSPLRETQYF.

This clone has a handful of counts. The chain recombines TRBV5-6 with TRBJ2-7, with 8 bases lining up with TRBD1. This CDR3 has 14 amino acids. The V gene's germline CDR1 is SGHDT and CDR2 YYEEEE. The V segment lost 4 bases and the J segment 1 base; nucleotides outside the gene matches: 4. The CDR3 DNA reads TGTGCCAGCAGCCACCGGACAGGGTCCTACGAGCAGTACTTC. This sequence encodes CASSHRTGSYEQYF. The complete variable domain, with remaining parts taken from reference TRBV5-6 and TRBJ2-7, reads DAGVTQSPTHLIKTRGQQVTLRCSPKSGHDTVSWYQQALGQGPQFIFQYYEEEERQRGNFPDRFSGHQFPNYSSELNVNALLLGDSALYLCASSHRTGSYEQYFGPGTRLTVT.

CDR3 sequence reads: CASSHGTGGLGPQHF. Written as DNA, the CDR3 is TGTGCCAGCAGCCACGGGACAGGGGGTCTCGGGCCCCAGCATTTT. J is TRBJ1-5 and V is TRBV3-1 (or the pseudogene TRBV3-2); 11 nucleotides line up with TRBD1. There are 15 residues in the CDR3. After removal of 3 bases from V and 9 bases from J, the junction contained 7 bases not matched to a gene. The germline V gene encodes CDR1 LGHDT and CDR2 YNNKEL (reference sequence).

This clone was picked up one time. The chain links TRBV18 to TRBJ2-1; TRBD2 matches at 13 bases. V lost 1 base to trimming and J lost 7 bases; unmatched junction nucleotides: 4. This CDR3 is built from 16 residues. Germline-derived CDR1 and CDR2 are KGHSH and LQKENI. CDR3 sequence: CASSPLGLAGKNEQFF. The CDR3 DNA is TGTGCCAGCTCACCACTGGGACTAGCGGGGAAGAATGAGCAGTTCTTC.

In this sample, this clone turned up a few times. This chain joins TRBV2 and TRBJ1-2; 12 nucleotides match TRBD1. J gave up 2 bases and V 5 bases, and 6 bases lay outside the gene matches. Germline V gene sequence: CDR1 SNHLY, CDR2 FYNNEI. This CDR3 is built from 16 residues. CDR3 in amino acids: CASSPGQGALNYGYTF. The CDR3 DNA follows: TGTGCCAGCAGTCCGGGACAGGGGGCGTTGAACTATGGCTACACCTTC.

The chain uses TRBV4-1 and TRBJ1-4; D possibly corresponds to TRBD1 (5 bases). The length of the CDR3 is 16 residues. CDR1 MGHRA and CDR2 YSYEKL come from the germline V gene. Deletions cut 3 bases from V and 6 bases from J, with 17 bases between. Here the CDR3 reads CASSQTRPGGDEKLFF. DNA of the CDR3: TGCGCCAGCAGCCAGACTCGACCGGGGGGAGATGAAAAACTGTTTTTT.

The rearrangement links TRBV11-3 to TRBJ2-5; D is unresolved. CDR3 size: 13 residues. CDR1 is SGHNT and CDR2 is YENEEA in the germline V gene. V gave up 5 bases and J gave up 5 bases, with 12 bases separating them. This CDR3 reads CASSLGLFETQYF. In DNA, the CDR3 is TGTGCCAGCAGCCTTGGCTTGTTCGAGACCCAGTACTTC.

The V gene is TRBV7-2, the J gene TRBJ2-1; no reliable D call. This CDR3 comprises 11 residues. Germline V gives CDR1 SGHTA, CDR2 FQGNSA. V dropped 3 bases and J dropped 10 bases, with 7 bases sitting between them. The CDR3 loop is CASSLYGEQFF. Written as DNA, the CDR3 is TGTGCCAGCAGCTTGTACGGGGAGCAGTTCTTC. Using reference TRBV7-2 and TRBJ2-1 for the parts outside the CDR3, the full variable domain is GAGVSQSPSNKVTEKGKDVELRCDPISGHTALYWYRQSLGQGLEFLIYFQGNSAPDKSGLPSDRFSAERTGGSVSTLTIQRTQQEDSAVYLCASSLYGEQFFGPGTRLTVL.